The T cell receptor beta chain under discussion was sequenced for a study of T cell repertoires in cytomegalovirus infection. Study-level information: Use of recently identified HLA-C-restricted and well-studied HLA-B-restricted CMV epitopes was part of the study. It was the public TCR beta signatures that indicated both CMV infection and matching HLA type. Regarding the study as a whole: Adding up the frequency of public TCR beta families identified people who carried CMV plus the relevant HLA. Predominance within the ex vivo response was attributable to HLA-C-restricted CMV-specific TCR beta clonotypes.

In regard to this clonotype: Its specificity is unknown.

There are 13 residues in the CDR3. CDR1 and CDR2 (germline): MNHEY, SMNVEV (reference sequence). V was pared by 6 bases and J by 3 bases, with 11 bases between. One entry per CDR3 protein results from TCRdb running MiXCR on the reads. The table lists around 900,000 distinct CDR3 sequences, approximately 30% of them singletons. Sequenced material: cultured CD8+ T cells from PBMCs, taken from culture after CMV antigen stimulation. This receptor was taken from a human donor in good health (CMV status not recorded). Some clones in this sample may be carry-over from other donors' samples. V gene TRBV27 combines with J gene TRBJ1-1; D call uncertain. The CDR3: CASSPGEYTEAFF. The DNA of the CDR3 is TGTGCCAGCAGCCCGGGAGAGTACACTGAAGCTTTCTTT.